The 32 T cell receptor beta chains below all came from one sample that was sequenced in a study of shared T cell receptors in the human thymus. The protocol was immunoSEQ multiplex PCR, while the TCRdb copy is restricted to in-frame clones and leaves out a portion. The table lists more than 550,000 clones, over 75% of them singletons, with 0.0095% to 0.011% in the top ten. The same specimen was also included in a second study, on human thymus T cells.

The sequenced material came from thymocytes. The receptor source for this set is a girl under three years old with a congenital heart defect.

This clone was observed a handful of times. CDR3 nucleotides: TGTGCCAGCACTCCGAACAGTGGCTCTGGAAACACCATATATTTT. This gives the protein CASTPNSGSGNTIYF. The V gene is TRBV28, the J gene TRBJ1-3; D call uncertain. V lost 7 bases and J lost 0, with 13 bases in between. The CDR3 contains 15 residues. Germline values: CDR1 MDHEN, CDR2 SYDVKM.

This clone has only a few counts. The chain is built from TRBV9 and TRBJ2-7; D is ambiguous. The CDR3 spans 14 residues. Germline-derived CDR1 and CDR2 are SGDLS and YYNGEE. V was clipped by 3 bases and J by 1 base, with 11 bases between them. Written as DNA, the CDR3 is TGTGCCAGCAGCGACACAGCAACGTCCTACGAGCAGTACTTC. Its translation is CASSDTATSYEQYF.

The gene calls are TRBV19 and TRBJ1-1, with D possibly matching TRBD1 (6 bases). The V gene's germline CDR1 is LNHDA and CDR2 SQIVND (reference sequence). V lost 8 bases and J 4 bases, leaving 17 bases between the germline ends. This CDR3 has 14 amino acids. The DNA for the CDR3 is TGTGCCAGTCGCGACAAAACAGGGAGCACTGAAGCTTTCTTT. Amino acids: CASRDKTGSTEAFF.

The chain employs TRBV6-1 and TRBJ1-3; D gene uncertain. This CDR3 is 14 amino acids long. Germline V gene lookup returns CDR1 MNHNS and CDR2 SASEGT. Trimming shortened V by 7 bases and J by 2 bases, and 12 bases separated the two germline ends. The CDR3 loop reads CASISRRTGNTIYF. The CDR3, as DNA: TGTGCCAGCATATCTCGGAGGACTGGAAACACCATATATTTT.

The CDR3 DNA reads TGTGCCAGCAGAACGAAGGACAGGGCGATCACTGAAGCTTTCTTT. Its protein is CASRTKDRAITEAFF. The chain carries TRBV5-4 and TRBJ1-1; 8 bases map to TRBD1. The germline V gene has CDR1 SGHNT and CDR2 YYREEE (reference sequence). The CDR3 runs 15 residues. V trimming: 5 bases; J trimming: 4 bases; junction bases outside the gene matches: 10.

This clone was recorded a few times. J is TRBJ2-7 and V is TRBV7-2; 9 bases agree with TRBD1. This CDR3 region has 16 residues. Germline V gene lookup returns CDR1 SGHTA and CDR2 FQGNSA. V lost 2 bases and J lost 5; bases outside the gene matches: 10. CDR3 in amino acids: CASSLWLGTGCNEQYF. The CDR3, as DNA: TGTGCCAGCAGCTTATGGCTCGGGACAGGGTGTAACGAGCAGTACTTC. The full variable domain, rest sourced from reference TRBV7-2 and TRBJ2-7, is GAGVSQSPSNKVTEKGKDVELRCDPISGHTALYWYRQSLGQGLEFLIYFQGNSAPDKSGLPSDRFSAERTGGSVSTLTIQRTQQEDSAVYLCASSLWLGTGCNEQYFGPGTRLTVT.

Only a few counts were recorded for this clone. The V gene is TRBV5-6, the J gene TRBJ2-3, with 7 nucleotides matching TRBD1. Germline V gene data show CDR1 as SGHDT and CDR2 as YYEEEE. V gave up 2 bases and J gave up 0 bases; unmatched junction bases: 6. The length of the CDR3 is 16 residues. In nucleotides, the CDR3 is TGTGCCAGCAGCTTAAAGAGGGGACAGAGCACAGATACGCAGTATTTT. Its protein product is CASSLKRGQSTDTQYF.

On this clone: Compared with germline, one end of the junction differs, possibly owing to a read error. The chain carries TRBV4-2 and TRBJ2-1; 9 positions agree with TRBD2. Germline assignment: CDR1 LGHNA and CDR2 YNFKEQ. This CDR3 comprises 19 residues. In DNA form, the CDR3 reads TGTGCCAGCAGCAAGAGGGGCGGGGGGGCTTGGGTTGGCTACAATAAGCAGTTCTTC. Translating it yields CASSKRGGGAWVGYNKQFF.

The chain is built from TRBV13 and TRBJ2-1, with 8 positions matching TRBD2. CDR1 is PRHDT, CDR2 FYEKMQ, per germline (reference sequence). V was clipped by 6 bases and J by 0 bases; unmatched bases: 7. This CDR3 has 16 amino acids. The CDR3 nucleotides are TGTGCCAGCAGGGAGGGCGGGGGGAGCTCCTACAATGAGCAGTTCTTC. Translating it yields CASREGGGSSYNEQFF. The full variable domain, its missing parts supplied by reference TRBV13 and TRBJ2-1, is AAGVIQSPRHLIKEKRETATLKCYPIPRHDTVYWYQQGPGQDPQFLISFYEKMQSDKGSIPDRFSAQQFSDYHSELNMSSLELGDSALYFCASREGGGSSYNEQFFGPGTRLTVL.

This clone has a single count. The chain has TRBV27 and TRBJ1-2; possible D gene TRBD1, 6 bases. From germline, CDR1 is MNHEY and CDR2 SMNVEV (reference sequence). The CDR3 consists of 13 residues. Trimming cost V 6 bases and J 2 bases, with 10 bases left between them. Written as DNA, the CDR3 is TGTGCCAGCAGACCTGGACAGAACTATGGCTACACCTTC. Translating gives CASRPGQNYGYTF.

Notes on this clone: An end of the junction differs from the germline gene, which may be a read error. V and J are TRBV15 and TRBJ1-1, with TRBD1 as a possible D gene (5 bases). Germline CDR1 and CDR2: LNHNV and YYDKDF (reference sequence). This CDR3 region has 13 residues. CDR3 sequence (DNA): TGTGCCACCAGCAGAGATCCGGTGGGGCCGCGAATCTTT. It yields the protein CATSRDPVGPRIF. The variable domain in full, completed from reference TRBV15 and TRBJ1-1, reads DAMVIQNPRYQVTQFGKPVTLSCSQTLNHNVMYWYQQKSSQAPKLLFHYYDKDFNNEADTPDNFQSRRPNTSFCFLDIRSPGLGDTAMYLCATSRDPVGPRIFGQGTRLTVV.

The J gene is TRBJ1-2, the V gene TRBV9, with a possible D match to TRBD1 (5 bases). The V gene's germline CDR1 is SGDLS and CDR2 YYNGEE. V was clipped by 0 bases and J by 6 bases, with 12 bases between them. This CDR3 has 14 residues. In DNA form, the CDR3 reads TGTGCCAGCAGCGTAGTCGGCGGGGGAAATGGCTACACCTTC. The encoded protein is CASSVVGGGNGYTF.

V gene TRBV7-8 combines with J gene TRBJ1-5; 10 bases map to TRBD1. The CDR3 totals 21 residues. J lost 5 bases, V lost 5 bases, and 24 bases had no gene match. Per germline, CDR1 SGHVS and CDR2 FQNEAQ. This chain's CDR3 is CASSLASSGTGVGKGDQPQHF. CDR3 coding DNA: TGTGCCAGCAGCCTCGCGTCCTCCGGGACAGGGGTTGGAAAGGGGGATCAGCCCCAGCATTTT.

With regard to this clone: Other DNA sequences of this sample code for an identical CDR3. Here the CDR3 reads CASSFYGELFF. In nucleotides, the CDR3 is TGTGCCAGCAGCTTTTATGGGGAGCTGTTTTTT. The gene calls are TRBV11-2 and TRBJ2-2; D is unresolved. In germline, CDR1 is SGHAT, CDR2 FQNNGV. Trimming stripped 3 bases from V and 8 bases from J, with 4 bases between. The CDR3 loop spans 11 amino acids.

The V call is TRBV5-1, the J call TRBJ2-4; no definite D call. CDR3 size: 14 residues. Germline V gives CDR1 SGHRS, CDR2 YFSETQ. V shed 3 bases and J shed 5 bases, with 12 bases lying between them. CDR3 bases: TGCGCCAGCAGCTGGCCAGAAACCGAAAACATTCAGTACTTC. Translation: CASSWPETENIQYF.

This clone was recorded only once. V usage is TRBV28 and J usage is TRBJ1-1; D unresolved. Germline-derived CDR1 and CDR2 are MDHEN and SYDVKM. The CDR3 runs 17 residues. The V gene lost 3 bases and the J gene lost 1 base, with 18 bases spanning the gap. The DNA for the CDR3 is TGTGCCAGCAGTTTCCCCGTCACCTCAGACAAGAACACTGAAGCTTTCTTT. Encoded protein: CASSFPVTSDKNTEAFF.

The chain carries TRBV30 and TRBJ1-4; TRBD1 matches at 7 bases. The CDR3 runs to 16 residues. The germline gives CDR1 GTSNPN, CDR2 SVGIG (reference sequence). The V gene end was trimmed by 4 bases and the J gene end by 0 bases; junction bases not matched to a gene: 8. The CDR3 DNA reads TGTGCCTGGAAAGTACAGGGGAGTCCAACTAATGAAAAACTGTTTTTT. Translation gives CAWKVQGSPTNEKLFF.

This clone was counted a few times. The V and J genes are TRBV6-1 and TRBJ2-5, with D perhaps TRBD1 (6 bases). With 4 bases removed from V and 0 bases from J, the gap between germline ends came to 15 bases. Germline loops: CDR1 MNHNS, CDR2 SASEGT. The CDR3 loop spans 16 amino acids. The CDR3 coding sequence is TGTGCCAGCAGTGTGGGAGCTGACAGGAACCAAGAGACCCAGTACTTC. Translating gives CASSVGADRNQETQYF.

The chain combines TRBV18 with TRBJ1-6, with 10 bases matching TRBD1. This CDR3 spans 17 amino acids. The germline gives CDR1 KGHSH, CDR2 LQKENI. V trimming: 5 bases; J trimming: 6 bases; junction bases outside the gene matches: 10. CDR3 sequence: CASSGGTGAPTNSPLHF. DNA for the CDR3: TGTGCCAGCTCAGGTGGGACAGGGGCTCCCACTAATTCACCCCTCCACTTT.

The chain carries TRBV6-4 and TRBJ1-5, with D tentatively TRBD1 (5 bases). The CDR3 runs to 15 residues. The germline V gene has CDR1 MRHNA and CDR2 SNTAGT. Trimming took off 7 bases at V and 2 bases at J, with 15 bases between the two ends. CDR3 protein: CASTQAGICNQPQHF. The CDR3 DNA reads TGTGCCAGCACCCAAGCAGGGATCTGCAATCAGCCCCAGCATTTT.

The chain links TRBV5-1 to TRBJ1-2; tentative D call: TRBD1 (5 bases). Trimming took 4 bases from V and 7 from J, leaving 11 bases between them. Germline assignment: CDR1 SGHRS and CDR2 YFSETQ. There are 12 residues in the CDR3. The CDR3 is CASSTRQSGYTF. The CDR3 coding sequence is TGCGCCAGCAGCACCCGACAGAGTGGCTACACCTTC.

The chain couples TRBV11-2 to TRBJ2-4; 8 bases fit TRBD2. J was trimmed by 4 bases and V by 5 bases; bases with no gene match: 13. Germline CDR1 SGHAT, CDR2 FQNNGV. The CDR3 sequence is 17 residues long. The CDR3 protein is CASSPRRRGAFKNIQYF. Here the CDR3 DNA reads TGTGCCAGCAGCCCGCGCCGGCGGGGGGCCTTTAAAAACATTCAGTACTTC.

V usage is TRBV9 and J usage is TRBJ2-4; 7 bases are a match to TRBD2. This CDR3 is built from 16 residues. J gave up 0 bases and V 4 bases, and 7 bases lay outside the gene matches. Germline V CDR1 and CDR2: SGDLS, YYNGEE. CDR3 protein: CASSSPSGPAKNIQYF. DNA of the CDR3: TGTGCCAGCAGCTCGCCTAGCGGACCAGCCAAAAACATTCAGTACTTC.

This sequence joins TRBV9 and TRBJ1-2, with a weak D call TRBD1 (5 bases). Germline-derived CDR1 and CDR2 are SGDLS and YYNGEE. V was shortened by 0 bases and J by 4 bases, with 10 bases between the two germline ends. The CDR3 loop spans 14 amino acids. The DNA for the CDR3 is TGTGCCAGCAGCGTAGAATGGGGGGGCTATGGCTACACCTTC. Translating it yields CASSVEWGGYGYTF.

CDR3 sequence: CASSLWGGLGGDSYEQYF. CDR3 bases: TGTGCCAGCAGTTTATGGGGGGGGTTGGGGGGTGACTCCTACGAGCAGTACTTC. The rearrangement joins TRBV28 to TRBJ2-7; 7 bases match TRBD2. The germline V gene encodes CDR1 MDHEN and CDR2 SYDVKM. This CDR3 has 18 amino acids. V trimming: 0 bases; J trimming: 0 bases; junction bases outside the gene matches: 11.

The J gene is TRBJ1-2, the V gene TRBV14; D not resolved. Trimming left V 1 base short and J 8 bases short, with 14 bases between. CDR3 size: 14 residues. CDR1 SGHDN and CDR2 FVKESK come from the germline V gene. CDR3 loop: CASSQGVGGHGYTF. CDR3 nucleotide sequence: TGTGCCAGCAGCCAAGGGGTGGGAGGGCACGGCTACACCTTC. The variable domain in full, with the rest retrieved from reference TRBV14 and TRBJ1-2, is EAGVTQFPSHSVIEKGQTVTLRCDPISGHDNLYWYRRVMGKEIKFLLHFVKESKQDESGMPNNRFLAERTGGTYSTLKVQPAELEDSGVYFCASSQGVGGHGYTFGSGTRLTVV.

The chain combines TRBV19 with TRBJ1-5; 9 bases match TRBD1. Germline values: CDR1 LNHDA, CDR2 SQIVND (reference sequence). The length of the CDR3 is 19 residues. Trimming took 3 bases from V and 1 from J; bases not matched to a gene: 13. CDR3 residues: CASSIRGTGSLLSNQPQHF. CDR3 DNA: TGTGCCAGTAGTATCAGGGGGACAGGGTCCTTATTGAGCAATCAGCCCCAGCATTTT.

The chain couples TRBV14 to TRBJ2-7; TRBD1 aligns across 7 bases. CDR1 is SGHDN, CDR2 FVKESK, per germline. With V trimmed by 3 bases and J by 4 bases, 9 bases remained unmatched. This CDR3 has 15 residues. The CDR3 reads CASSHALRQGYEQYF. CDR3 DNA: TGTGCCAGCAGCCATGCGCTGCGACAGGGATACGAGCAGTACTTC.

This clone was counted once. The J gene is TRBJ1-2, the V gene TRBV25-1; D unresolved. V lost 1 base, J lost 7 bases, and 7 bases lay in between. There are 12 residues in the CDR3. Germline CDR1 reads MGHDK; CDR2 reads SYGVNS. The CDR3, as DNA: TGTGCCAGCAGTGAATCGAGGGTTGGCTACACCTTC. Its protein product is CASSESRVGYTF.

The chain links TRBV13 to TRBJ1-6; 9 bases map to TRBD1. The CDR3 has 16 amino acids. The germline V gene has CDR1 PRHDT and CDR2 FYEKMQ (reference sequence). V shed 5 bases, J shed 7 bases, and the junction held 9 bases outside the gene matches. The CDR3 bases are TGTGCCAGCAGCCCCGGGACAGGGAGTAGGAATTCACCCCTCCACTTT. Translating it yields CASSPGTGSRNSPLHF.

The V call is TRBV6-5, the J call TRBJ2-4; D not resolved. V lost 4 bases and J lost 4, with 8 bases in between. CDR1 MNHEY and CDR2 SVGAGI come from the germline V gene. The CDR3 length is 13 residues. The chain's CDR3 is CASSSDKKNIQYF. In DNA, the CDR3 is TGTGCCAGCAGTTCCGACAAGAAAAACATTCAGTACTTC.

This clone was observed once. CDR3 DNA: TGTGCCAGCAGCCTCACACGGGACAGATTATCGAACACTGAAGCTTTCTTT. It is translated as CASSLTRDRLSNTEAFF. The V gene is TRBV11-2, the J gene TRBJ1-1, with 7 bases lining up with TRBD1. Trimming at V came to 5 bases and at J to 1 base, leaving 13 bases not matched to a gene. CDR1 and CDR2 (germline): SGHAT, FQNNGV. The CDR3 has 17 amino acids. Variable domain in full (rest from reference TRBV11-2 and TRBJ1-1): EAGVAQSPRYKIIEKRQSVAFWCNPISGHATLYWYQQILGQGPKLLIQFQNNGVVDDSQLPKDRFSAERLKGVDSTLKIQPAKLEDSAVYLCASSLTRDRLSNTEAFFGQGTRLTVV.